The 32 T cell receptor beta chains presented below share a single source sample, sequenced in a study of cytomegalovirus exposure and HLA in healthy donors. Primers for the PCR totalled 60 Vbeta and 13 Jbeta. Measured with immunoSEQ multiplex PCR; TCRdb has only the in-frame clones, and not every one. The top ten clones hold under 2% of a sample with about 59,000 clones, 75% to 85% of them seen once. The sample was PBMCs. These TCRs come from a human donor in good health.

This clone was detected only a few times. The chain has TRBV7-9 and TRBJ1-2, with a possible D match to TRBD1 (6 bases). Trimming took off 6 bases at V and 2 bases at J, with 19 bases between the two ends. The CDR3 runs to 16 residues. The germline CDR1 and CDR2 sequences are SEHNR and FQNEAQ (reference sequence). The CDR3 is CASSLYRQEANYGYTF. CDR3 in DNA: TGTGCCAGCAGTCTATACCGACAGGAAGCCAACTATGGCTACACCTTC.

J is TRBJ1-4 and V is TRBV5-4; D is perhaps TRBD1 (6 bases). Germline V gene sequence: CDR1 SGHNT, CDR2 YYREEE (reference sequence). This CDR3 comprises 12 residues. V shed 4 bases and J shed 8 bases, with 9 bases lying between them. CDR3 sequence reads: CASSKRGEKLFF. In DNA, the CDR3 is TGTGCCAGCAGCAAAAGGGGGGAAAAACTGTTTTTT.

The chain is built from TRBV7-8 and TRBJ2-7; 7 bases are shared with TRBD2. Unmatched junction bases numbered 5, after V lost 0 bases and J lost 0 bases. From germline, CDR1 is SGHVS and CDR2 FQNEAQ. The CDR3 length is 16 residues. The CDR3 DNA follows: TGTGCCAGCAGCTTAGCGCGGGAGTCTCTCTCCTACGAGCAGTACTTC. Amino acids: CASSLARESLSYEQYF.

The chain uses TRBV6-5 and TRBJ1-2; perhaps TRBD1 as D (5 bases). V dropped 0 bases and J dropped 4 bases, with 9 bases sitting between them. The CDR3 loop spans 14 amino acids. In germline, CDR1 is MNHEY, CDR2 SVGAGI. CDR3 region: CASSYSDSPYGYTF. The CDR3 coding sequence is TGTGCCAGCAGTTACTCTGACAGTCCCTATGGCTACACCTTC.

The chain recombines TRBV2 with TRBJ2-3; TRBD2 is a possible D gene (5 bases). The germline V gene has CDR1 SNHLY and CDR2 FYNNEI. The length of the CDR3 is 14 residues. V was trimmed by 8 bases and J by 3 bases, leaving 15 bases between them. CDR3 sequence: CASRTSMGTDTQYF. The CDR3 region has the DNA TGTGCCAGCCGAACTAGTATGGGTACAGATACGCAGTATTTT.

The V gene is TRBV10-2, the J gene TRBJ1-5; maybe TRBD1 (5 bases). The CDR3 has 17 amino acids. Germline V gene data show CDR1 as WSHSY and CDR2 as SAAADI. V lost 0 bases and J lost 6, with 18 bases in between. As DNA, the CDR3 is TGCGCCAGCAGTGAGTCGGGGGGTGCCCCTCGGAGTCAGCCCCAGCATTTT. Its protein product is CASSESGGAPRSQPQHF.

This chain joins TRBV4-2 and TRBJ2-1; 12 bases match TRBD2. This CDR3 has 17 residues. V shed 4 bases, J shed 7 bases, and the junction held 11 bases outside the gene matches. Germline V gene lookup returns CDR1 LGHNA and CDR2 YNFKEQ. CDR3 amino acids: CASSPRKRLAGGNEQFF. The CDR3 nucleotides are TGTGCCAGCAGCCCTCGGAAGAGGCTAGCGGGAGGGAATGAGCAGTTCTTC.

The V gene is TRBV6-5, the J gene TRBJ2-3; possibly TRBD2 for D (5 bases). Trimming pared 2 bases from V and 2 bases from J, leaving 11 bases between. Looked up from germline, CDR1 is MNHEY and CDR2 is SVGAGI. The CDR3 is 15 amino acids. CDR3 sequence: CASSYGGYNTDTQYF. The DNA for the CDR3 is TGTGCCAGCAGTTACGGAGGATACAACACAGATACGCAGTATTTT.

The count of this clone is one. The CDR3 spells CASSFTSFLQSSYEQYF. CDR3 in DNA: TGTGCCAGCAGCTTTACTTCCTTCCTACAGAGCTCCTACGAGCAGTACTTC. The chain combines TRBV11-2 with TRBJ2-7; unclear D gene. The ends were cut back, 3 bases at V and 0 bases at J, with 18 bases in the middle. The CDR3 extends over 17 amino acids. Germline V gene sequence: CDR1 SGHAT, CDR2 FQNNGV.

The chain employs TRBV10-3 and TRBJ2-7; D not resolved. The CDR3 covers 14 residues. Germline V lookup: CDR1 ENHRY, CDR2 SYGVKD. V gave up 2 bases and J gave up 1 base, with 9 bases separating them. DNA for the CDR3: TGTGCCATCAGTGAGCGGGTAGAATCCTACGAGCAGTACTTC. Translated, it gives CAISERVESYEQYF.

The chain links TRBV10-1 to TRBJ1-6; D is unresolved. The CDR3 extends over 13 amino acids. The germline gives CDR1 WNHNN, CDR2 SYGVQD (reference sequence). Trimming took off 5 bases at V and 7 bases at J, with 9 bases between the two ends. As DNA, the CDR3 is TGCGCCAGCAGTCGACAACCAAATTCACCCCTCCACTTT. Translated, it gives CASSRQPNSPLHF.

The J gene is TRBJ2-7, the V gene TRBV14, with 7 bases lining up with TRBD2. V dropped 1 base and J dropped 9; count of bases not matched to a gene: 15. The CDR3 covers 16 residues. In germline, CDR1 is SGHDN, CDR2 FVKESK. CDR3 sequence: CASSQVPQAREVGQYF. For the CDR3, the DNA is TGTGCCAGCAGCCAAGTACCACAGGCCCGGGAGGTCGGGCAGTACTTC.

This clone was found once. The sample has other DNA sequences that encode this CDR3 too. The chain has TRBV11-3 and TRBJ1-4; perhaps TRBD1 as D (6 bases). Trimming shortened V by 0 bases and J by 7 bases, and 21 bases separated the two germline ends. This CDR3 region has 18 residues. The germline gives CDR1 SGHNT, CDR2 YENEEA. CDR3 sequence reads: CASSLDRTGSRSSEKLFF. The DNA for the CDR3 is TGTGCCAGCAGCTTAGATAGAACAGGGAGCCGTTCAAGTGAAAAACTGTTTTTT.

This clone has a handful of counts. This sequence joins TRBV2 and TRBJ2-1; D might be TRBD1 (6 bases). This CDR3 region has 15 residues. Germline CDR1 SNHLY, CDR2 FYNNEI. The germline V and J ends were trimmed by 5 bases and 7 bases, with 18 bases remaining between them. CDR3 region: CASSWLAGARNEQFF. In DNA, the CDR3 is TGTGCCAGCAGTTGGTTGGCAGGGGCACGGAATGAGCAGTTCTTC.

The chain uses TRBV7-2 and TRBJ1-4, with a tentative D call TRBD1 (6 bases). Germline loops: CDR1 SGHTA, CDR2 FQGNSA. This CDR3 has 15 amino acids. V was pared by 5 bases and J by 4 bases, with 14 bases between. CDR3 protein: CASSLTGIYNEKLFF. CDR3 nucleotides: TGTGCCAGCAGCCTAACAGGGATCTATAATGAAAAACTGTTTTTT.

With respect to this clone: At one end, the junction sequence differs from germline, possibly due to a read error. The gene calls are TRBV2 and TRBJ2-3; TRBD2 aligns across 8 bases. The germline gives CDR1 SNHLY, CDR2 FYNNEI. The CDR3 totals 12 residues. Written as DNA, the CDR3 is TGTGCCAGCAGTGAAATGGGGTCGGGGGGGAGTTTT. This codes for CASSEMGSGGSF.

This sequence joins TRBV7-3 and TRBJ1-2; D not certain. With 3 bases removed from V and 0 bases from J, the gap between germline ends came to 14 bases. This CDR3 contains 16 residues. The germline CDR1 and CDR2 sequences are SGHTA and FQGTGA. CDR3 in DNA: TGTGCCAGCAGCTTTTCTCTCCAGGTCACTAACTATGGCTACACCTTC. Protein sequence: CASSFSLQVTNYGYTF.

The J gene is TRBJ2-7, the V gene TRBV9, with 12 positions matching TRBD1. There are 16 residues in the CDR3. V lost 4 bases and J lost 2; bases outside the gene matches: 7. Germline CDR1 is SGDLS and CDR2 is YYNGEE. For the CDR3, the DNA is TGTGCCAGCAGCCCGAGTGGGACAGGGGGCCCCTACGAGCAGTACTTC. The encoded protein is CASSPSGTGGPYEQYF.

This chain joins TRBV7-6 and TRBJ2-7, with TRBD1 matching over 8 bases. Germline V lookup: CDR1 SGHVS, CDR2 FNYEAQ. This CDR3 region has 15 residues. V lost 5 bases and J lost 2; bases outside the gene matches: 8. The CDR3 loop reads CASSARPTGAYEQYF. CDR3 nucleotide sequence: TGTGCCAGCAGCGCACGACCGACAGGGGCCTACGAGCAGTACTTC.

Note on this clone: An end of the junction does not agree with germline; a read error may underlie this. The V call is TRBV7-9, the J call TRBJ2-7; 8 bases map to TRBD2. The germline V gene encodes CDR1 SEHNR and CDR2 FQNEAQ (reference sequence). CDR3 length equals 14 residues. This chain's CDR3 is CSSSTTGTSNEQYF. The DNA of the CDR3 is TGTTCCAGCAGTACAACCGGGACTAGTAACGAGCAGTACTTC.

The chain links TRBV7-2 to TRBJ1-3; D gene ambiguous. Looked up from germline, CDR1 is SGHTA and CDR2 is FQGNSA. The CDR3 contains 15 residues. V gave up 1 base and J gave up 0 bases, with 7 bases separating them. CDR3 DNA sequence: TGTGCCAGCAGCTTAGGGTGGAGCTCTGGAAACACCATATATTTT. This translates into CASSLGWSSGNTIYF. The full variable domain, completed using reference TRBV7-2 and TRBJ1-3, is GAGVSQSPSNKVTEKGKDVELRCDPISGHTALYWYRQSLGQGLEFLIYFQGNSAPDKSGLPSDRFSAERTGGSVSTLTIQRTQQEDSAVYLCASSLGWSSGNTIYFGEGSWLTVV.

The J gene is TRBJ1-2, the V gene TRBV4-2; maybe TRBD1 (5 bases). Per germline, CDR1 LGHNA and CDR2 YNFKEQ. Trimming removed 0 bases at V and 4 bases at J, with 9 bases between. CDR3 size: 14 residues. CDR3 DNA: TGTGCCAGCAGCCAAGACATGCAGGGCTATGGCTACACCTTC. Protein sequence: CASSQDMQGYGYTF.

The genes are TRBV9 and TRBJ2-7; a weak D match, TRBD1 (5 bases). CDR3 size: 15 residues. Germline assignment: CDR1 SGDLS and CDR2 YYNGEE. V dropped 0 bases and J dropped 0 bases, with 10 bases sitting between them. CDR3 bases: TGTGCCAGCAGCGTAGCGTGGACACCCTCCTACGAGCAGTACTTC. It specifies CASSVAWTPSYEQYF.

The chain carries TRBV7-2 and TRBJ2-7, with 11 bases lining up with TRBD2. The V gene's germline CDR1 is SGHTA and CDR2 FQGNSA. This CDR3 spans 16 amino acids. V trimming: 0 bases; J trimming: 2 bases; junction bases outside the gene matches: 3. This chain's CDR3 is CASSLATSGGPYEQYF. Here the CDR3 DNA reads TGTGCCAGCAGCTTAGCCACTAGCGGGGGCCCCTACGAGCAGTACTTC.

The chain links TRBV28 to TRBJ2-5; the D gene is possibly TRBD2 (6 bases). This CDR3 contains 13 residues. The germline V gene encodes CDR1 MDHEN and CDR2 SYDVKM. Trimming shortened V by 6 bases and J by 3 bases, and 11 bases separated the two germline ends. The CDR3 sequence is CASRGLAKETQYF. In DNA, the CDR3 is TGTGCCAGCAGAGGCCTAGCGAAAGAGACCCAGTACTTC.

The chain is built from TRBV14 and TRBJ1-3; a weak D match, TRBD1 (5 bases). There are 16 residues in the CDR3. CDR1 SGHDN and CDR2 FVKESK come from the germline V gene. V was clipped by 4 bases and J by 1 base, with 14 bases between them. The DNA of the CDR3 is TGTGCCAGCAGCCGCCATTACCCAGGGTCTGGAAACACCATATATTTT. Protein: CASSRHYPGSGNTIYF.

V usage is TRBV7-2 and J usage is TRBJ2-5, with 10 bases identical to TRBD2. CDR1 is SGHTA, CDR2 FQGNSA, per germline. This CDR3 is 17 amino acids long. J lost 2 bases, V lost 1 base, and 7 bases had no gene match. The CDR3 protein is CASSLVSSGGTQETQYF. The CDR3 region has the DNA TGTGCCAGCAGCTTAGTGTCTAGCGGGGGCACACAAGAGACCCAGTACTTC.

V gene TRBV7-2 combines with J gene TRBJ2-1; D might be TRBD1 (5 bases). This CDR3 contains 14 residues. The V gene's germline CDR1 is SGHTA and CDR2 FQGNSA. Trimming pared 3 bases from V and 10 bases from J, leaving 16 bases between. CDR3 protein: CASSFAQGSGEQFF. CDR3 nucleotide sequence: TGTGCCAGCAGCTTCGCCCAGGGATCAGGGGAGCAGTTCTTC. Full variable domain (rest looked up from reference TRBV7-2 and TRBJ2-1): GAGVSQSPSNKVTEKGKDVELRCDPISGHTALYWYRQSLGQGLEFLIYFQGNSAPDKSGLPSDRFSAERTGGSVSTLTIQRTQQEDSAVYLCASSFAQGSGEQFFGPGTRLTVL.

This chain connects TRBV10-3 to TRBJ2-2, with 13 bases lining up with TRBD2. V lost 3 bases, J lost 4 bases, and 17 bases stayed unmatched. Per germline, CDR1 ENHRY and CDR2 SYGVKD. The CDR3 runs 21 residues. The CDR3 nucleotides are TGTGCCATCAGTGACTGGAAGTTTGGGACTAGCGGGGTCAAAATCACCGGGGAGCTGTTTTTT. Its protein product is CAISDWKFGTSGVKITGELFF.

The chain joins TRBV4-3 to TRBJ2-2, with D unresolved. The CDR3 extends over 16 amino acids. The germline V and J ends were trimmed by 1 base and 3 bases, with 12 bases remaining between them. Germline CDR1 and CDR2: LGHNA and YSLEER. In DNA form, the CDR3 reads TGCGCCAGCAGCCAAGCCCACGGTCGGGACACCGGGGAGCTGTTTTTT. Translated: CASSQAHGRDTGELFF.

The gene calls are TRBV6-5 and TRBJ1-3; D gene unclear. The germline CDR1 and CDR2 sequences are MNHEY and SVGAGI. CDR3 length: 15 residues. Between the trimmed V and J ends, which lost 2 bases and 6 bases, there was a span of 14 bases. CDR3 sequence reads: CASSYTRERENTIYF. The DNA for the CDR3 is TGTGCCAGCAGTTACACTAGGGAGAGGGAAAACACCATATATTTT.

The gene calls are TRBV13 and TRBJ1-5; 9 positions agree with TRBD1. Germline trimming cut 4 bases from V and 7 bases from J; bases unmatched to any gene: 8. The V gene's germline CDR1 is PRHDT and CDR2 FYEKMQ (reference sequence). CDR3 length: 15 amino acids. CDR3 nucleotide sequence: TGTGCCAGCAGCTATCGGGACAGGGTAGACCAGCCCCAGCATTTT. Translation: CASSYRDRVDQPQHF.